The following is a T cell receptor (beta chain) sequence with its context. The junction does not match germline at one end; this may be a read error. Sequencing was performed with immunoSEQ multiplex PCR; in TCRdb, only in-frame clones are kept and a portion is missing. The table lists roughly 110,000 clones, about 90% of them singletons, with 1.6% in the top ten. The sample is drawn from a study of T cell changes during pregnancy in multiple sclerosis. This specimen was peripheral blood, taken before pregnancy. The clonotype was recovered from a female donor with multiple sclerosis, enrolled in a pregnancy study.

The CDR3 spells CASSFFGDGQGDSRNTIYF. DNA for the CDR3: TGTGCCAGCAGTTTTTTCGGTGACGGACAGGGCGACTCTAGAAACACCATATATTTT. The V and J genes are TRBV7-2 and TRBJ1-3, with 8 bases matching TRBD1. In germline, CDR1 is SGHTA, CDR2 FQGNSA. This CDR3 spans 19 amino acids.